This TCR beta chain was obtained from a study of blood T cell repertoires in COVID-19. The Seattle patients, enrolled during active infection, were followed longitudinally. This CDR3 is 15 amino acids long. Trimming took 4 bases from V and 5 from J; bases not matched to a gene: 4. Germline values: CDR1 SGHRS, CDR2 YFSETQ. Sequencing was performed with immunoSEQ multiplex PCR; in TCRdb, only in-frame clones are kept and a portion is missing. The sample lists about 250,000 clones, 80% to 85% occurring once. The TCR was taken from a person between 65 and 79 years old with COVID-19, enrolled during active disease. The sample consisted of peripheral blood. The gene calls are TRBV5-1 and TRBJ2-1; TRBD2 matches at 12 bases. The CDR3 DNA is TGCGCCAGCAGCACTGGACTAGCGGGGCACAATGAGCAGTTCTTC. Residues: CASSTGLAGHNEQFF.